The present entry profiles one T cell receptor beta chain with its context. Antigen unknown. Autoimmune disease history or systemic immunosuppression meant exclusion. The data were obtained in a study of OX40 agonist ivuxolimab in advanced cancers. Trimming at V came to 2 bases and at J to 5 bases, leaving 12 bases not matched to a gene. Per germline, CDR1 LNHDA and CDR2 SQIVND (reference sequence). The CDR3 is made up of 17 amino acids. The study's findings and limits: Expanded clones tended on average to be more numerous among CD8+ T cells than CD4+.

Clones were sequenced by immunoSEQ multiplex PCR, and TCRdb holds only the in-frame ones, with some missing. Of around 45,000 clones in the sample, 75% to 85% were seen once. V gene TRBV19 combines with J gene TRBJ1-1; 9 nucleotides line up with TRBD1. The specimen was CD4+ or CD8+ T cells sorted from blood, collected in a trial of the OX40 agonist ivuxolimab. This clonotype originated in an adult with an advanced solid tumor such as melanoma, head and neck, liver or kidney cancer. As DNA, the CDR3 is TGTGCCAGTAGTATATCCCCCTCGACAGGGGGAAGGACTGAAGCTTTCTTT. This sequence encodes CASSISPSTGGRTEAFF.